This T cell receptor beta chain is drawn from a study of T cells in Graves' hyperthyroidism and ophthalmopathy. Regions amplified from RNA transcripts were the TCR beta CDR3 regions. First-round RT-PCR with HTBI primers amplified the TCR CDR3 region. TCRdb fed the multiplex PCR reads into MiXCR, producing one record per CDR3 protein. Among about 640,000 distinct CDR3 sequences listed, roughly 20% were seen once. Germline loops: CDR1 SGHAT, CDR2 FQNNGV. Trimming removed 5 bases at V and 6 bases at J, with 8 bases between. The CDR3 loop spans 12 amino acids. This clonotype was recorded at least ten times. Each diagnosis was grounded in clinical symptoms, serum thyroxine and TRAb, thyroid ultrasound, and orbital computed tomography.

The sample taken for sequencing was blood. The chain employs TRBV11-2 and TRBJ2-1; D is perhaps TRBD1 (6 bases). The clonotype originates from a man younger than 40 with Graves' ophthalmopathy. The CDR3 sequence: CASSQTGNEQFF. As DNA, the CDR3 is TGTGCCAGCAGCCAGACAGGCAATGAGCAGTTCTTC.